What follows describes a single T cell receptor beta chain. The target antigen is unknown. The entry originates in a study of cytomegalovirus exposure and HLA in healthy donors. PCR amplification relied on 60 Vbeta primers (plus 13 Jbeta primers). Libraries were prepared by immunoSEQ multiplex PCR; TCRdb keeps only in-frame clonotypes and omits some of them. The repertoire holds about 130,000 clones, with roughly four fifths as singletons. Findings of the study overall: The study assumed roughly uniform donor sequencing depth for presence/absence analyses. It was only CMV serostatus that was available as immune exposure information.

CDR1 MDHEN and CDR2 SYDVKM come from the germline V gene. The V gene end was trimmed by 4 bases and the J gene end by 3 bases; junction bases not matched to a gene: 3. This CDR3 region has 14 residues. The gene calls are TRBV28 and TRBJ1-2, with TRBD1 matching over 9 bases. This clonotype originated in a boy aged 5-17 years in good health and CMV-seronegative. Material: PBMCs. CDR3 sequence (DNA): TGTGCCAGCAGTTCACAGGGGGCCTACTATGGCTACACCTTC. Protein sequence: CASSSQGAYYGYTF.